Below, one T cell receptor beta chain is given with its context. The germline V and J ends were trimmed by 5 bases and 3 bases, with 19 bases remaining between them. The CDR3 contains 16 residues. The germline CDR1 and CDR2 sequences are SGHVS and FQNEAQ. This sample was included in a study of blood T cell repertoires in COVID-19. In the study overall: Material from acute and convalescent COVID-19 was sourced from the United States, Italy and Spain. The analysed material was cDNA or gDNA that came from T cells, B-cell-depleted T cells, or PBMCs.

Original data processing: Researchers report that nucleated cell counts were estimated from reference gene primer amplification. Here immunoSEQ multiplex PCR was the method, and the copy in TCRdb shows in-frame clones only, minus some. V, J and clone size were drawn from that table, and D and trimming were deduced from the DNA. This sample has about 150,000 clones, with around 87% found just once. The TCR comes from a woman aged 60-75 years with active or convalescent COVID-19. The chain joins TRBV7-8 to TRBJ1-1, with D possibly being TRBD1 (5 bases). Sample: peripheral blood. The CDR3 DNA follows: TGTGCCAGCAGCCTTCCGCCCGGGGGGGTGTACACTGAAGCTTTCTTT. Its protein product is CASSLPPGGVYTEAFF.